Shown below are 11 T cell receptor beta chains from a single sample sequenced in a study of OX40 agonist ivuxolimab in advanced cancers. Sequenced by immunoSEQ multiplex PCR; TCRdb stores in-frame clones only, minus some. The sample lists tens of thousands of clones; about 90% were seen once. The material was CD4+ or CD8+ T cells sorted from blood, obtained in a trial of the OX40 agonist ivuxolimab. The source of these receptors is an adult with an advanced solid tumor such as melanoma, head and neck, liver or kidney cancer.

V is TRBV6-5 and J is TRBJ2-1; 9 bases agree with TRBD2. CDR3 length: 15 amino acids. Per germline, CDR1 MNHEY and CDR2 SVGAGI. Losses at the gene ends were 0 bases for V and 7 bases for J; bases not matched to a gene: 4. In DNA form, the CDR3 reads TGTGCCAGCAGTTACTCTAGCGGGAGCATAAATGAGCAGTTCTTC. It encodes CASSYSSGSINEQFF.

V usage is TRBV6-1 and J usage is TRBJ1-2; possible D gene TRBD1, 5 bases. CDR1 and CDR2 from the germline V gene are MNHNS and SASEGT. V lost 10 bases and J lost 3, with 21 bases in between. This CDR3 has 15 amino acids. The CDR3 protein is CAIFQANQGYYGYTF. The CDR3 DNA is TGTGCCATTTTTCAGGCCAATCAGGGCTACTATGGCTACACCTTC.

The rearrangement links TRBV6-5 to TRBJ2-1, with D possibly matching TRBD1 (5 bases). Trimming pared 4 bases from V and 14 bases from J, leaving 12 bases between. The CDR3 length is 11 residues. Germline V gene data show CDR1 as MNHEY and CDR2 as SVGAGI. The CDR3 DNA reads TGTGCCAGCAGTTCCGACAGAGAGGAGTTCTTC. Its translation: CASSSDREEFF.

V gene TRBV27 combines with J gene TRBJ1-1; the D is unclear. Germline-derived CDR1 and CDR2 are MNHEY and SMNVEV (reference sequence). The ends were cut back, 6 bases at V and 6 bases at J, with 8 bases in the middle. The CDR3 runs to 11 residues. The CDR3 sequence: CASRTGAEAFF. The CDR3 DNA reads TGTGCCAGCAGGACCGGGGCTGAAGCTTTCTTT.

V usage is TRBV27 and J usage is TRBJ2-7; D is unclear. CDR1 is MNHEY, CDR2 SMNVEV, per germline (reference sequence). V lost 5 bases to trimming and J lost 5 bases, with 16 bases between them. This CDR3 is 14 amino acids long. The CDR3 DNA sequence: TGTGCCAGCAGTGTAGATTCCGGGTCCGACGAGCAGTACTTC. Its translation is CASSVDSGSDEQYF.

This clone has more than one count but fewer than ten. This sequence joins TRBV28 and TRBJ2-1, with TRBD1 as a possible D gene (6 bases). CDR1 is MDHEN and CDR2 is SYDVKM in the germline V gene. With 5 bases removed from V and 7 bases from J, the gap between germline ends came to 21 bases. The CDR3 length is 16 residues. In DNA, the CDR3 is TGTGCCAGCAGTCACAGGGTGCCGCGTGAGGTGAATGAGCAGTTCTTC. It codes for CASSHRVPREVNEQFF.

The chain uses TRBV7-3 and TRBJ2-3; 8 nucleotides match TRBD1. With V trimmed by 2 bases and J by 4 bases, 8 bases remained unmatched. There are 16 residues in the CDR3. Germline CDR1 and CDR2: SGHTA and FQGTGA. The CDR3 bases are TGTGCCAGCAGCTTACTGGCCAGGGGGCGCGCAGATACGCAGTATTTT. It codes for CASSLLARGRADTQYF.

The CDR3: CASSPSGSYEQYF. CDR3 bases: TGTGCCAGCTCACCCTCGGGGTCCTACGAGCAGTACTTC. The genes are TRBV18 and TRBJ2-7, with D perhaps TRBD2 (5 bases). Trimming left V 3 bases short and J 1 base short, with 7 bases between. Germline assignment: CDR1 KGHSH and CDR2 LQKENI. The CDR3 runs to 13 residues.

The V and J genes are TRBV7-9 and TRBJ2-1; D not resolved. CDR3 length: 12 residues. In germline, CDR1 is SEHNR, CDR2 FQNEAQ (reference sequence). V shed 3 bases and J shed 6 bases, with 6 bases lying between them. The CDR3 DNA is TGTGCCAGCAGCTTCTTGAGCAATGAGCAGTTCTTC. The encoded protein is CASSFLSNEQFF.

A remark on this clone: This CDR3 is also generated by other DNA sequences in the sample. The CDR3 loop reads CASSVLAGGPYEQYF. The CDR3 DNA reads as TGTGCCAGCAGCGTCCTAGCGGGAGGGCCCTACGAGCAGTACTTC. The rearrangement links TRBV9 to TRBJ2-7; 12 bases are a match to TRBD2. CDR3 size: 15 residues. V was pared by 2 bases and J by 2 bases, with 2 bases of the junction left unmatched. Looked up from germline, CDR1 is SGDLS and CDR2 is YYNGEE.

The J gene is TRBJ1-4, the V gene TRBV11-2; D is unclear. The CDR3 has 13 amino acids. Germline assignment: CDR1 SGHAT and CDR2 FQNNGV. Trimming stripped 5 bases from V and 8 bases from J, with 12 bases between. Written as DNA, the CDR3 is TGTGCCAGCAGCCCTTGGACCATAGAAAAACTGTTTTTT. Translation gives CASSPWTIEKLFF. The complete variable domain, with remaining parts taken from reference TRBV11-2 and TRBJ1-4, reads EAGVAQSPRYKIIEKRQSVAFWCNPISGHATLYWYQQILGQGPKLLIQFQNNGVVDDSQLPKDRFSAERLKGVDSTLKIQPAKLEDSAVYLCASSPWTIEKLFFGSGTQLSVL.